The present T cell receptor beta chain was sequenced within a study of cytomegalovirus exposure and HLA in healthy donors. Study at large: A prior analysis found 117 million unique TCR beta sequences from 150 million to 200 million T cells. Findings of the study overall: Immune exposure information available was restricted to CMV serostatus. Among the sequence variants, a highly shared cluster was likely an artifact of sequencing. HLA restriction was apparent for most CMV-associated TCR beta chains in a later analysis.

The primer mix had 60 Vbeta and 13 Jbeta primers. Some clones are missing from TCRdb's copy, which holds only in-frame ones; the method was immunoSEQ multiplex PCR. The data hold approximately 120,000 clones, with around 80% observed a single time. There are a few counts of this clone. Its antigen is not identified. Material: PBMCs. The clonotype comes from a woman aged 45-65 years in good health and CMV-seropositive.

The CDR3 loop is CASKGSRNTIYF. Here the CDR3 DNA reads TGTGCCAGCAAGGGGTCGAGAAACACCATATATTTT. The rearrangement uses TRBV6-6 and TRBJ1-3; a weak D match, TRBD1 (5 bases). V lost 7 bases to trimming and J lost 5 bases, with 9 bases between them. Germline CDR1 is MNHNY and CDR2 is SVGAGI (reference sequence). CDR3 length: 12 amino acids.